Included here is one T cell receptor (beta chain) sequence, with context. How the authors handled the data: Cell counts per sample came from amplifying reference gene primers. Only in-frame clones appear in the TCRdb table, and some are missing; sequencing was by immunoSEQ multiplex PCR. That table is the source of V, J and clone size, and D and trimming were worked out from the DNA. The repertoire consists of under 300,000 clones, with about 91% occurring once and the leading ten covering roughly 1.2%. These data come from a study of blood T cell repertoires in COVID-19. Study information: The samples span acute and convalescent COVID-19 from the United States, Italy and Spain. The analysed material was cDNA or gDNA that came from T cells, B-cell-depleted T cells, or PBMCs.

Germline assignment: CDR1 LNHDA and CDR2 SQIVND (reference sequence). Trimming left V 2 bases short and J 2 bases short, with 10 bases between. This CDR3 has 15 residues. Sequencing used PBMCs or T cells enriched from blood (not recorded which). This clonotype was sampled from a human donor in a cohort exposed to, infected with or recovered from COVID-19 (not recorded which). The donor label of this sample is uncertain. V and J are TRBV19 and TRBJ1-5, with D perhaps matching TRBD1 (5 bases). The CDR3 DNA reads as TGTGCCAGTAGTATAACCAGGGCAGGCAATCAGCCCCAGCATTTT. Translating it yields CASSITRAGNQPQHF.